This T cell receptor beta chain was sequenced during a study of blood T cell repertoires in COVID-19 (dated by TCRdb to the early 2020s). Regarding the study in general: Samples from collaborators originated in the United States, Italy and Spain and spanned both the acute and convalescent phases of COVID-19. Nearly every sample came with metadata listing a de-identified subject ID, COVID-19 status, age in years and sex. The samples were drawn from two sources: the first 160 participants of the ongoing ImmuneRACE study, and over 1,000 subjects contributed by 6 global collaborators. The prospective study material was composed of cDNA or gDNA derived from T cells, B-cell-depleted T cells, or PBMCs. The dataset comprised deeply sampled blood TCRbeta repertoires from subjects exposed to, actively infected with, or recovered from COVID-19. The repertoires were released in a freely available public database intended as a resource for research on the immune response to SARS-CoV-2. Where available, HLA class I and class II types were taken from metadata supplied by the sample provider and were not determined by assay-based typing.

In regard to this clone: What this receptor recognizes is not known. Base qualities are not recorded, but no much larger clone differs from it by a single base.

Results and caveats for the whole study, not just this receptor: How much clinical and demographic metadata was included differed by source and by participant, and the metadata was provided uncurated.

TCRbeta CDR3 regions were amplified from genomic DNA using the immunoSEQ Assay, a bias-controlled multiplex PCR. From the authors' description of their analysis: Within the assay, amplification of reference gene primers was used to estimate how many nucleated cells each sample contained. To quantify the absolute abundance of each unique TCRbeta CDR3 rearrangement, sequence reads were collapsed and filtered. For each sample, productive Simpson clonality was calculated as the square root of Simpson's diversity index across productive rearrangements. TCRdb stores this immuneACCESS table with in-frame sequences only. Part of the clones is absent; in the studies checked, under half of the shortfall reflects unresolved V genes, and no reason is known for the rest. Clone size and V and J calls were adopted from that table, with D and trimming inferred from the DNA. Present in this sample are about 380,000 clones, 88% of which were seen just once. The top ten hold roughly 1.2% of the sample.

Enrolling through a virtual design, the prospective study's participants ranged in age from roughly 18 to 95 years and lived across roughly 24 United States geographic areas. In the prospective study, participants were assigned to cohorts based on the clinical history participants reported in a screening survey and a study questionnaire. ImmuneRACE Cohort 3 recovered participants were defined by two consecutive negative NP/OP PCR tests, healthcare professional clearance, or symptom resolution. In the prospective study, whole blood, serum and a nasopharyngeal or oropharyngeal swab were collected from each participant by mobile phlebotomists. Additional blood draws and questionnaires over an approximately two-month period could optionally be provided by prospective study participants. Blood samples from the prospective study were shipped frozen or at room temperature prior to DNA extraction. The germline ends are 13 bases apart after V is trimmed by 0 bases and J by 1 base. In the germline V gene, CDR1 corresponds to MNHEY and CDR2 to SVGAGI. The CDR3 sequence holds 16 residues, the cysteine and phenylalanine included. The CDR3 DNA has 48 bases and is translated from base 1.

Sequenced material: PBMCs or T cells enriched from blood (not recorded which). The receptor chain draws on TRBV6-5 and TRBJ2-7, and TRBD1 may be the D gene, going by 6 matching bases. This receptor was identified in a woman aged 18-29 years who had recovered from COVID-19. CDR3 reads: CASSYSVGHLSYEQYF. The DNA sequence reads TGTGCCAGCAGTTACTCTGTGGGACACCTATCCTACGAGCAGTACTTC.